This T cell receptor (beta chain) was identified during a study of T cell responses to AZD1222 COVID-19 vaccine (dated by TCRdb to the early 2020s). Regarding the research as a whole: AZD1222 recipients given second doses at about 4 weeks or at about 12 weeks were pooled, since spike-specific TCR depth and breadth were not found to differ between the two schedules. TCR sequencing was performed for roughly 250 trial participants, of whom about 210 were given two doses of AZD1222 and around 26 were given two doses of MenACWY control vaccine. Trial participants were enrolled by age into subgroups of 18-55, 56-69 and 70-plus years, and 148, 28 and 57 TCR-sequenced participants, respectively, were included in these subgroups.

Concerning this clone: It has no known antigen specificity. Per-base qualities were not stored, and no clone one base away is much larger.

The label giving this sample's time point can be read as: baseline before first vaccination. Vaccinee samples came from UK trials COV001 and COV002, including a single-blind randomized controlled phase 2/3 trial of AZD1222 (ChAdOx1 nCoV-19) in healthy adults. For TCRbeta chain sequencing, PBMC samples were collected from trial participants at day 0 and at day 28 after the second dose. General conclusions and limits of the study: Conclusions about previously exposed vaccinees are limited, since just five to seven AZD1222 recipients were seropositive for SARS-CoV-2 at baseline. Because no day 14 peak-response samples were available, repertoires were characterized only after the peak T cell response. Vaccine-associated CD4 TCRs spanned the whole spike protein, with dominant responses in regions 160-218 and 743-854. In the small 56-69-year group, the increase in depth fell short of significance, most likely because of low power. Epitopes outside the regions mutated in the B.1.351 and B.1.1.7 variants were reportedly recognized by nearly half of the unique spike-specific TCRs. After two AZD1222 doses, both the breadth and the depth of spike-specific TCRs were significantly higher than at day 0 and than in MenACWY recipients. Participants were mostly white British and included more females than males, and it was suggested by the authors that clonal diversity may have been underestimated.

The CDR3 regions of human TCRbeta chains were subjected to immunosequencing. Per the source publication's procedure: Repertoire TCRs were checked for matches against a reference library of SARS-CoV-2-specific TCRs that had been generated using the MIRA antigen-specificity platform. Breadth meant the fraction of unique TCRs that were SARS-CoV-2-associated, whereas depth meant the fraction of total T cells that were SARS-CoV-2-associated. Using the MIRA data, every spike-specific TCR was mapped to the spike region that the TCR reacted to and assigned to either a CD4 or a CD8 class. Log10-transformed breadth and depth values were compared by one-way ANOVA with Sidak's multiple comparisons tests. The table comes from immuneACCESS by way of TCRdb, which keeps in-frame sequences with V and J called. Part of the clones is missing from these tables; in studies checked, under half for an unresolved V gene and the rest for unknown reasons. The V and J calls and clone size were taken over from that table, and D and trimming were inferred from the DNA. Recorded for this sample are 80,000 to 130,000 clones; roughly nine tenths of them occurred a single time. Approximately 16% of the sample comes from the top ten.

This receptor was obtained from an adult in good health. This specimen consisted of peripheral blood, obtained on day 0 of AZD1222 vaccination.

CDR3 loop: CASRETGSSYEQYF. The DNA sequence follows: TGTGCCAGCAGAGAGACAGGAAGCTCCTACGAGCAGTACTTC. The V gene is TRBV6-5 and the J gene is TRBJ2-7; the best D guess is TRBD1, with 6 bases matching. The V and J ends are trimmed by 6 bases and 0 bases, leaving 12 bases between them. Measured from the cysteine to the phenylalanine, the CDR3 is 14 residues long. Of all the DNA, just the CDR3 is kept, 42 bases in frame from base 1. For CDR1 and CDR2, the germline V gene lists MNHEY and SVGAGI.